This T cell receptor (beta chain) came from a study of T-cell reconstitution after alpha-beta-depleted transplantation in children. The CDR3 covers 13 residues. The germline V and J ends were trimmed by 5 bases and 7 bases, with 14 bases remaining between them. Germline V CDR1 and CDR2: SNHLY, FYNNEI. The TCRbeta library was prepared with unique molecular identifiers. TCRdb itself ran the PCR reads through MiXCR, one entry per CDR3 protein. The sample carries about a million distinct CDR3 sequences, around 30% recorded once. The study, taken as a whole, reports: About two months after transplant, alpha-beta T cells reportedly came from several hundred expanded graft clones. In some patients, recipient T cells and intrathymic progenitors surviving conditioning explained high day-60 diversity. Fresh T-cell production supplied most of the T-cell counts and diversity seen one year after transplant.

On this clonotype: Its antigen is undetermined.

The specimen comprised PBMCs, mostly from graft donor cells, sampled 360 days after TCRalphabeta/CD19-depleted stem cell transplant. This receptor was obtained from a boy under two years old who had a stem cell transplant for SCID, so the T cells may come from the graft donor. The V call is TRBV2, the J call TRBJ1-2, with D possibly being TRBD1 (6 bases). The CDR3 coding sequence is TGTGCCAGCAGTCGGGCAGGGGACCGTGGCTACACCTTC. Translated: CASSRAGDRGYTF.